This TCR beta chain came from a study of PD-L1 blockade in urothelial cancer. The V gene's germline CDR1 is KGHSH and CDR2 LQKENI. Trimming removed 0 bases at V and 3 bases at J, with 12 bases between. CDR3 size: 15 residues. TCRdb's copy holds only in-frame clones and misses some; the assay was immunoSEQ multiplex PCR. In the table there are 75,000 to 95,000 clones, around nine tenths of which are singletons. The source was PBMCs, collected around atezolizumab (anti-PD-L1) treatment. This clonotype originated in a man aged 55 to 69 with urothelial cancer. The rearrangement uses TRBV18 and TRBJ2-7, with TRBD2 as a possible D gene (6 bases). The DNA for the CDR3 is TGTGCCAGCTCACCACCGTCGGGACTGATCTACGAGCAGTACTTC. This sequence encodes CASSPPSGLIYEQYF.